These 20 T cell receptor beta chains share one sample of origin, sequenced in a study of blood T cell repertoires in COVID-19. Produced via immunoSEQ multiplex PCR; TCRdb's table is partial and in-frame only. The data contain 95,000 to 150,000 clones, 69% of them singletons. Specimen: peripheral blood. These receptor sequences come from a woman aged 70-85 years with acute or convalescent COVID-19.

The CDR3 sequence is CASSLGLADDTQYF. The CDR3 DNA follows: TGTGCCAGCAGCCTGGGACTAGCTGATGATACGCAGTATTTT. The chain links TRBV9 to TRBJ2-3; TRBD2 agrees at 9 bases. The trim removed 4 bases at V and 6 bases at J, leaving 6 bases unmatched. There are 14 residues in the CDR3. Germline V gives CDR1 SGDLS, CDR2 YYNGEE.

Note on this clone: The junction does not match germline at one end; this may be a read error. This chain uses TRBV20-1 with TRBJ1-1; TRBD1 matches at 7 bases. Germline CDR1 reads DFQATT; CDR2 reads SNEGSKA (reference sequence). The CDR3 contains 11 residues. The DNA for the CDR3 is TGCAGTGCCAGAGACAGGGAGGCAGCTTTCTTT. Protein product: CSARDREAAFF.

This rearrangement joins TRBV10-3 to TRBJ2-7; a possible D gene is TRBD1 (6 bases). CDR1 is ENHRY, CDR2 SYGVKD, per germline. Trimming cost V 2 bases and J 4 bases, with 12 bases left between them. The CDR3 is made up of 14 amino acids. The CDR3 protein is CAISETGTRYEQYF. The CDR3 DNA is TGTGCCATCAGTGAGACCGGGACACGATACGAGCAGTACTTC.

This clone was seen a handful of times. The CDR3 DNA follows: TGTGCCAGCACTATAGGGACAGCCTTCAGCTCCTACGAGCAGTACTTC. Amino acids: CASTIGTAFSSYEQYF. This sequence joins TRBV28 and TRBJ2-7; 7 bases align to TRBD1. The CDR3 is made up of 16 amino acids. Germline V gene data show CDR1 as MDHEN and CDR2 as SYDVKM. V lost 7 bases, J lost 0 bases, and 12 bases stayed unmatched.

The DNA for the CDR3 is TGTGCCAGCAGCCCAACCTTCGGGTCGGGGGGCGGCAGCGGCTACACCTTC. Amino acids: CASSPTFGSGGGSGYTF. The chain employs TRBV7-2 and TRBJ1-2, with D maybe TRBD1 (6 bases). This CDR3 is built from 17 residues. Per the germline V gene, CDR1 is SGHTA and CDR2 is FQGNSA. V lost 5 bases and J 8 bases, leaving 27 bases between the germline ends.

The chain is built from TRBV25-1 and TRBJ2-2; unclear D gene. This CDR3 has 15 residues. V was shortened by 3 bases and J by 0 bases, with 8 bases between the two germline ends. The germline V gene encodes CDR1 MGHDK and CDR2 SYGVNS. CDR3 DNA sequence: TGTGCCAGCAGTGATCGGGTGGCGAACACCGGGGAGCTGTTTTTT. It encodes CASSDRVANTGELFF.

V usage is TRBV5-1 and J usage is TRBJ2-5; 9 bases map to TRBD1. In germline, CDR1 is SGHRS, CDR2 YFSETQ. CDR3 size: 15 residues. Trimming removed 4 bases from V and 1 base from J; junction bases left unmatched: 5. The CDR3 DNA reads TGCGCCAGCAGCCCCGGGGACAGGGTCCAAGAGACCCAGTACTTC. This codes for CASSPGDRVQETQYF.

The gene calls are TRBV19 and TRBJ2-1, with D perhaps matching TRBD1 (7 bases). There are 16 residues in the CDR3. Germline V gives CDR1 LNHDA, CDR2 SQIVND (reference sequence). The V gene lost 3 bases and the J gene lost 2 bases, with 14 bases spanning the gap. The CDR3 DNA sequence: TGTGCCAGTAGTATCGGAGGAGGGGGCGCCTACAATGAGCAGTTCTTC. It translates to CASSIGGGGAYNEQFF.

V gene TRBV4-3 combines with J gene TRBJ1-2; D not certain. Germline V gene data show CDR1 as LGHNA and CDR2 as YSLEER. This CDR3 has 16 residues. Between the trimmed V and J ends, which lost 1 base and 0 bases, there was a span of 12 bases. CDR3 DNA: TGCGCCAGCAGCCAAGTGTTACCCGCAGCTAACTATGGCTACACCTTC. It translates to CASSQVLPAANYGYTF.

The V call is TRBV5-4, the J call TRBJ2-3; maybe TRBD1 (6 bases). CDR1 and CDR2 (germline): SGHNT, YYREEE (reference sequence). Deletions cut 4 bases from V and 0 bases from J, with 18 bases between. The CDR3 totals 17 residues. The DNA of the CDR3 is TGTGCCAGCAGCCTAGGGGGTAGGCGGGCTAGCACAGATACGCAGTATTTT. As protein: CASSLGGRRASTDTQYF.

The chain couples TRBV3-1 (or the pseudogene TRBV3-2) to TRBJ2-3; weak D call: TRBD1 (5 bases). Trimming left V 1 base short and J 5 bases short, with 10 bases between. This CDR3 region has 14 residues. The germline V gene encodes CDR1 LGHDT and CDR2 YNNKEL (reference sequence). CDR3 sequence reads: CASSQAGRGDTQYF. DNA of the CDR3: TGTGCCAGCAGCCAAGCGGGTAGGGGAGATACGCAGTATTTT.

The chain uses TRBV28 and TRBJ1-6; maybe TRBD1 (5 bases). V lost 2 bases and J lost 9, with 11 bases in between. This CDR3 comprises 14 residues. Germline CDR1 MDHEN, CDR2 SYDVKM. CDR3 residues: CASSLGGKGSPLHF. In DNA form, the CDR3 reads TGTGCCAGCAGTTTAGGGGGGAAGGGTTCACCCCTCCACTTT.

This chain joins TRBV6-5 and TRBJ1-5, with D unclear. V was clipped by 4 bases and J by 0 bases, with 13 bases between them. The CDR3 is 16 amino acids. Germline-derived CDR1 and CDR2 are MNHEY and SVGAGI. CDR3 DNA: TGTGCCAGCAGTTCGCAAACAGTACTTAGCAATCAGCCCCAGCATTTT. Its protein product is CASSSQTVLSNQPQHF.

The chain carries TRBV28 and TRBJ1-6, with 9 bases identical to TRBD1. This CDR3 region has 15 residues. V shed 7 bases, J shed 5 bases, and the junction held 6 bases outside the gene matches. Germline CDR1 reads MDHEN; CDR2 reads SYDVKM. The CDR3 protein is CASKIGQGNNSPLHF. CDR3 DNA: TGTGCCAGCAAAATTGGACAGGGGAATAATTCACCCCTCCACTTT.

J is TRBJ1-4 and V is TRBV10-3; a weak D match, TRBD1 (5 bases). V was shortened by 0 bases and J by 7 bases, with 9 bases between the two germline ends. Germline loops: CDR1 ENHRY, CDR2 SYGVKD. This CDR3 has 14 residues. CDR3 coding DNA: TGTGCCATCAGTGAGTCGATGGGGGGTGAAAAACTGTTTTTT. Its translation is CAISESMGGEKLFF.

This clone turned up a few times. The rearrangement joins TRBV7-9 to TRBJ2-2, with TRBD1 matching over 7 bases. This CDR3 region has 16 residues. V gave up 1 base and J gave up 4 bases; unmatched junction bases: 6. CDR1 is SEHNR and CDR2 is FQNEAQ in the germline V gene (reference sequence). In nucleotides, the CDR3 is TGTGCCAGCAGCTTAGAACGGACAGGCGGCACCGGGGAGCTGTTTTTT. This encodes CASSLERTGGTGELFF.

This clone ranks as medium-sized. This chain connects TRBV9 to TRBJ2-7, with 7 nucleotides matching TRBD1. Germline CDR1 reads SGDLS; CDR2 reads YYNGEE. The junction had 5 bases not matched to a gene; V was cut back by 3 bases and J by 2 bases. CDR3 length: 14 residues. DNA of the CDR3: TGTGCCAGCAGCGACCGGGACAGACCCTACGAGCAGTACTTC. This translates into CASSDRDRPYEQYF.

The DNA for the CDR3 is TGTGCCAGCAGCTTAGGGTCAGGGCCCATCGGAGATGGCTACACCTTC. It is translated as CASSLGSGPIGDGYTF. V and J are TRBV13 and TRBJ1-2; D is perhaps TRBD1 (5 bases). Germline lookup yields CDR1 PRHDT and CDR2 FYEKMQ (reference sequence). V dropped 0 bases and J dropped 6 bases, with 17 bases sitting between them. This CDR3 has 16 amino acids. The full variable domain, completed using reference TRBV13 and TRBJ1-2, is AAGVIQSPRHLIKEKRETATLKCYPIPRHDTVYWYQQGPGQDPQFLISFYEKMQSDKGSIPDRFSAQQFSDYHSELNMSSLELGDSALYFCASSLGSGPIGDGYTFGSGTRLTVV.

The rearrangement uses TRBV2 and TRBJ2-2; 7 bases align to TRBD2. With 4 bases clipped from V and 7 bases from J, the junction kept 9 bases outside the gene matches. From germline, CDR1 is SNHLY and CDR2 FYNNEI. This CDR3 region has 15 residues. In DNA form, the CDR3 reads TGTGCCAGCAGTGGAAATAGTAGGACTAGCGGGGAGCTGTTTTTT. This encodes CASSGNSRTSGELFF. Full variable domain (outside the CDR3, taken from reference TRBV2 and TRBJ2-2): EPEVTQTPSHQVTQMGQEVILRCVPISNHLYFYWYRQILGQKVEFLVSFYNNEISEKSEIFDDQFSVERPDGSNFTLKIRSTKLEDSAMYFCASSGNSRTSGELFFGEGSRLTVL.

CDR3 loop: CASRPLAGSETQYF. CDR3 DNA: TGTGCCAGCAGACCGCTAGCGGGAAGCGAGACCCAGTACTTC. The chain is built from TRBV28 and TRBJ2-5, with 9 bases lining up with TRBD2. The germline CDR1 and CDR2 sequences are MDHEN and SYDVKM. The CDR3 is 14 amino acids. J lost 5 bases, V lost 6 bases, and 7 bases had no gene match.